These 16 T cell receptor beta chains were all obtained from the same sample, sequenced in a study of shared clonotypes between healthy human individuals. Positive CCR7 selection of CD45RO-negative cells yielded the naive CD8 cells, and terminally differentiated effector memory CD45RA+ cells were excluded. Using immunoSEQ multiplex PCR, the repertoire was profiled, and TCRdb retains in-frame clones only, with some absent. The data show 1.5 million to 2.5 million clones, roughly 95% seen once. The sample was naive CD8+ T cells sorted from blood. The receptors here all came from a man aged 18 to 30 in good health.

The chain links TRBV7-6 to TRBJ2-7, with D tentatively TRBD2 (6 bases). Per germline, CDR1 SGHVS and CDR2 FNYEAQ. The V gene lost 1 base and the J gene lost 0 bases, with 19 bases spanning the gap. The CDR3 contains 18 residues. The CDR3 coding sequence is TGTGCCAGCAGCTTAGGAGATTTTGGGGGGAGTAGCTCCTACGAGCAGTACTTC. Amino acids: CASSLGDFGGSSSYEQYF. Filled out from reference TRBV7-6 and TRBJ2-7, the complete variable domain reads GAGVSQSPRYKVTKRGQDVALRCDPISGHVSLYWYRQALGQGPEFLTYFNYEAQQDKSGLPNDRFSAERPEGSISTLTIQRTEQRDSAMYRCASSLGDFGGSSSYEQYFGPGTRLTVT.

V is TRBV6-5 and J is TRBJ2-3; D assignment may be TRBD1 or TRBD2 (5 bases each). V was trimmed by 11 bases and J by 9 bases, leaving 21 bases between them. CDR1 is MNHEY and CDR2 is SVGAGI in the germline V gene. The CDR3 is made up of 13 amino acids. The CDR3 loop is CAAGTGPAHTQYF. CDR3 nucleotide sequence: TGTGCCGCCGGGACGGGACCCGCGCACACGCAGTATTTT.

This chain links TRBV7-9 with TRBJ1-6; 7 bases map to TRBD1. The germline V gene has CDR1 SEHNR and CDR2 FQNEAQ (reference sequence). The CDR3 is 18 residues long. The V and J ends lost 2 bases and 5 bases, in that order; junction bases with no gene match: 12. The CDR3 region is CASSLTGQDTQDNSPLHF. In DNA form, the CDR3 reads TGTGCCAGCAGCTTAACCGGACAGGACACGCAGGATAATTCACCCCTCCACTTT.

This clone was observed a single time. This sample also contains other DNA sequences that code for the same CDR3. This chain links TRBV5-6 with TRBJ2-1; D unclear. The CDR3 totals 13 residues. Trimming removed 0 bases from V and 3 bases from J, with 4 bases in between. Germline V CDR1 and CDR2: SGHDT, YYEEEE. The CDR3 nucleotides read TGTGCCAGCAGCTTGGTTGGCTACAATGAGCAGTTCTTC. Residues: CASSLVGYNEQFF.

With regard to this clone: Distinct nucleotide sequences in the sample also encode this CDR3. This chain joins TRBV30 and TRBJ2-2; D remains unclear. V was shortened by 2 bases and J by 2 bases, with 3 bases between the two germline ends. The CDR3 extends over 12 amino acids. Germline V CDR1 and CDR2: GTSNPN, SVGIG (reference sequence). The CDR3 reads CAWSTNTGELFF. CDR3 coding DNA: TGTGCCTGGAGTACTAACACCGGGGAGCTGTTTTTT.

V usage is TRBV7-9 and J usage is TRBJ1-1; no firm D call. Between the trimmed V and J ends, which lost 5 bases and 1 base, there was a span of 14 bases. From germline, CDR1 is SEHNR and CDR2 FQNEAQ (reference sequence). The CDR3 contains 15 residues. CDR3 residues: CASSPVLEGNTEAFF. The CDR3 DNA reads TGTGCCAGCAGCCCCGTTCTGGAGGGGAACACTGAAGCTTTCTTT. Full variable domain (rest looked up from reference TRBV7-9 and TRBJ1-1): DTGVSQNPRHKITKRGQNVTFRCDPISEHNRLYWYRQTLGQGPEFLTYFQNEAQLEKSRLLSDRFSAERPKGSFSTLEIQRTEQGDSAMYLCASSPVLEGNTEAFFGQGTRLTVV.

The V call is TRBV7-6, the J call TRBJ1-1; D unclear. Germline V lookup: CDR1 SGHVS, CDR2 FNYEAQ. The CDR3 is 15 amino acids. V was clipped by 1 base and J by 3 bases, with 12 bases between them. The CDR3 DNA follows: TGTGCCAGCAGCTTAGGGGCGTCGGTGGACACTGAAGCTTTCTTT. Translation gives CASSLGASVDTEAFF.

This chain joins TRBV10-1 and TRBJ1-2, with unresolved D. Germline values: CDR1 WNHNN, CDR2 SYGVQD (reference sequence). The V gene lost 2 bases and the J gene lost 0 bases, with 13 bases spanning the gap. CDR3 size: 16 residues. The CDR3 DNA is TGCGCCAGCAGTGAGACCGACCCTCCGGCTAACTATGGCTACACCTTC. Translated, it gives CASSETDPPANYGYTF.

This sequence joins TRBV5-3 and TRBJ1-6; 9 nucleotides match TRBD1. TRBV5-3 is recorded as an ORF, its role being uncertain. The CDR3 runs to 18 residues. Trimming removed 0 bases from V and 2 bases from J; junction bases left unmatched: 6. CDR3: CARSLEGQGFTYNSPLHF. The DNA of the CDR3 is TGTGCCAGAAGCTTGGAGGGACAGGGTTTCACCTATAATTCACCCCTCCACTTT.

Here the CDR3 reads CSVVVGGSNEQFF. Here the CDR3 DNA reads TGCAGCGTTGTCGTGGGAGGCTCCAATGAGCAGTTCTTC. V is TRBV29-1 and J is TRBJ2-1; perhaps TRBD2 as D (6 bases). The CDR3 totals 13 residues. Germline V gives CDR1 SQVTM, CDR2 ANQGSEA. V lost 4 bases, J lost 6 bases, and 13 bases lay in between.

This chain joins TRBV7-9 and TRBJ1-2; TRBD1 is a possible D gene (5 bases). Germline CDR1 SEHNR, CDR2 FQNEAQ (reference sequence). V shed 3 bases and J shed 4 bases, with 12 bases lying between them. This CDR3 contains 14 residues. The CDR3 DNA sequence: TGTGCCAGCAGCTTTTACTCAGGGCCCTATGGCTACACCTTC. The encoded protein is CASSFYSGPYGYTF.

V gene TRBV7-2 combines with J gene TRBJ1-6, with D unclear. The V gene's germline CDR1 is SGHTA and CDR2 FQGNSA. The CDR3 consists of 13 residues. V was trimmed by 5 bases and J by 7 bases, leaving 9 bases between them. DNA of the CDR3: TGTGCCAGCAGCCCCGCCCCGAATTCACCCCTCCACTTT. Encoded protein: CASSPAPNSPLHF.

The chain combines TRBV10-3 with TRBJ2-4; D gene uncertain. The V end lost 0 bases, the J end lost 0 bases, and 3 bases lay between the germline ends. There are 14 residues in the CDR3. The V gene's germline CDR1 is ENHRY and CDR2 SYGVKD. CDR3 in amino acids: CAISESGAKNIQYF. The CDR3 DNA reads as TGTGCCATCAGTGAGTCCGGAGCCAAAAACATTCAGTACTTC.

The V call is TRBV6-5, the J call TRBJ1-3; TRBD1 is a possible D gene (5 bases). There are 16 residues in the CDR3. CDR1 is MNHEY and CDR2 is SVGAGI in the germline V gene. V was cut by 0 bases and J by 2 bases, with 11 bases left in between. The CDR3 protein is CASSYSGESAGNTIYF. CDR3 sequence (DNA): TGTGCCAGCAGTTACTCGGGGGAGTCAGCTGGAAACACCATATATTTT.

The J gene is TRBJ2-1, the V gene TRBV27; D unresolved. Germline V gives CDR1 MNHEY, CDR2 SMNVEV (reference sequence). The CDR3 consists of 13 residues. Trimming removed 5 bases from V and 5 bases from J, with 10 bases in between. The CDR3 nucleotides are TGTGCCAGCAGTCTTTACTCAGACAATGAGCAGTTCTTC. Translation gives CASSLYSDNEQFF.

The chain recombines TRBV6-1 with TRBJ2-2, with 8 bases that match TRBD1. V was pared by 6 bases and J by 7 bases, with 7 bases of the junction left unmatched. CDR3 length: 14 amino acids. The germline gives CDR1 MNHNS, CDR2 SASEGT. Here the CDR3 reads CASSPRQGIGELFF. CDR3 sequence (DNA): TGTGCCAGCAGCCCAAGACAGGGGATCGGGGAGCTGTTTTTT.